Below, 3 T cell receptor beta chains from the same sample are listed, as sequenced in a study of T cells after yellow fever vaccination (dated by TCRdb to the late 2010s). What this sample's treatment or condition label stands for: live attenuated yellow fever vaccine strain. The library came from 5' RACE. For sequencing, an Illumina HiSeq 2500 was employed. Through fastp at Q25 and MiXCR, TCRdb rebuilt clones from the public reads, retaining in-frame beta chains. Rows with a matching CDR3 protein are joined into one entry that keeps the most common DNA and genes. The sample includes roughly 120,000 distinct CDR3 sequences, with 7% to 8.5% observed a single time. The biggest ten clones account for around 25% of the sample. Sequencing was performed on CD8+ T cells sorted from PBMCs, taken 45 days after the yellow fever booster vaccination. The receptors stem from a man aged 25 to 40 who received the YFV17D yellow fever vaccine.

This sequence joins TRBV3-1 and TRBJ1-1, with 10 positions matching TRBD1. CDR1 and CDR2 (germline): LGHDT, YNNKEL (reference sequence). The CDR3 is made up of 19 amino acids. Trimming took 3 bases from V and 0 from J; bases not matched to a gene: 13. The CDR3 sequence: CASSHLPGQGPGLNTEAFF. CDR3 coding DNA: TGTGCCAGCAGCCACCTTCCGGGACAGGGGCCTGGCTTGAACACTGAAGCTTTCTTT.

There are a few counts of this clonotype. This chain joins TRBV5-1 and TRBJ2-7; possibly TRBD2 for D (6 bases). Germline loops: CDR1 SGHRS, CDR2 YFSETQ. The CDR3 sequence is 13 residues long. V was clipped by 4 bases and J by 3 bases, with 11 bases between them. Here the CDR3 DNA reads TGCGCCAGCAGCGCTGCCGGGGGCTACGAGCAGTACTTC. Protein product: CASSAAGGYEQYF.

This clonotype was seen ten or more times. The chain links TRBV27 to TRBJ2-7, with a tentative D call TRBD1 (5 bases). CDR3 length equals 14 residues. V lost 3 bases to trimming and J lost 5 bases, with 14 bases between them. Germline V gene lookup returns CDR1 MNHEY and CDR2 SMNVEV (reference sequence). DNA for the CDR3: TGTGCCAGCAGTTTTGGCGCAGGGCTCAACGAGCAGTACTTC. It encodes CASSFGAGLNEQYF.